This passage covers 16 T cell receptor beta chains from one sample sequenced in a study of CD8+ T cells in alopecia areata. Indicated treatment: oral pan-JAK inhibitor, 5-10 mg twice daily. Extracted from the samples, RNA was reverse transcribed into cDNA to serve as the sequencing template. This table comes from immunoSEQ multiplex PCR, and its TCRdb copy is limited to in-frame clones, with some not included. Among over 70,000 clones listed, approximately 72% were seen once. Sequenced material: CD8+ T cells sorted from blood, taken at week 24, from a patient treated with tofacitinib. Every receptor here comes from a human donor with alopecia areata.

The rearrangement uses TRBV6-5 and TRBJ2-7; D remains unclear. The V gene lost 6 bases and the J gene lost 0 bases, with 12 bases spanning the gap. CDR3 length equals 14 residues. Germline V lookup: CDR1 MNHEY, CDR2 SVGAGI. The CDR3 loop is CASRVGRSSYEQYF. The CDR3 nucleotides read TGTGCCAGCAGGGTAGGAAGGTCCTCCTACGAGCAGTACTTC.

The chain joins TRBV28 to TRBJ2-2; perhaps TRBD2 as D (5 bases). Germline V lookup: CDR1 MDHEN, CDR2 SYDVKM. Between the trimmed V and J ends, which lost 3 bases and 4 bases, there was a span of 9 bases. The CDR3 extends over 14 amino acids. The chain's CDR3 is CASSFLGSTGELFF. In nucleotides, the CDR3 is TGTGCCAGCAGTTTCCTGGGGAGCACCGGGGAGCTGTTTTTT.

This clone was found once. This chain joins TRBV2 and TRBJ2-7; 11 nucleotides align to TRBD2. Germline CDR1 SNHLY, CDR2 FYNNEI. J gave up 5 bases and V 6 bases, and 9 bases lay outside the gene matches. The CDR3 covers 15 residues. Written as DNA, the CDR3 is TGTGCCAGCAGCCCACTAGCGGGAGAACGAAACGAGCAGTACTTC. Translation: CASSPLAGERNEQYF.

V and J are TRBV19 and TRBJ1-5; possibly TRBD1 for D (6 bases). Germline CDR1 is LNHDA and CDR2 is SQIVND (reference sequence). The CDR3 is 14 amino acids. V lost 7 bases and J lost 0, with 10 bases in between. For the CDR3, the DNA is TGTGCCAGTAAACAGGGACTTAGCAATCAGCCCCAGCATTTT. It specifies CASKQGLSNQPQHF.

The chain joins TRBV4-1 to TRBJ2-1; a weak D match, TRBD1 (6 bases). The CDR3 consists of 15 residues. CDR1 and CDR2 (germline): MGHRA, YSYEKL. Trimming cost V 6 bases and J 0 bases, with 12 bases left between them. The CDR3 DNA follows: TGCGCCAGCAGGTTGACAGGTAGCTCCTACAATGAGCAGTTCTTC. It yields the protein CASRLTGSSYNEQFF.

The CDR3 DNA is TGTGCCAGCAGTTTCGGACAGGGGCATGGCTACACCTTC. Translating it yields CASSFGQGHGYTF. The gene calls are TRBV6-6 and TRBJ1-2, with 9 bases lining up with TRBD1. The CDR3 is 13 residues long. V trimming: 4 bases; J trimming: 6 bases; junction bases outside the gene matches: 3. Looked up from germline, CDR1 is MNHNY and CDR2 is SVGAGI (reference sequence).

This CDR3 reads CSAGQNTEAFF. CDR3 sequence (DNA): TGCAGCGCAGGACAAAACACTGAAGCTTTCTTT. The chain recombines TRBV29-1 with TRBJ1-1; a weak D match, TRBD1 (5 bases). Germline V CDR1 and CDR2: SQVTM, ANQGSEA. The length of the CDR3 is 11 residues. V was clipped by 7 bases and J by 2 bases, with 8 bases between them. The whole variable domain, filled in from reference TRBV29-1 and TRBJ1-1, reads SAVISQKPSRDICQRGTSLTIQCQVDSQVTMMFWYRQQPGQSLTLIATANQGSEATYESGFVIDKFPISRPNLTFSTLTVSNMSPEDSSIYLCSAGQNTEAFFGQGTRLTVV.

The J gene is TRBJ2-3, the V gene TRBV4-3, with a possible D match to TRBD2 (5 bases). The CDR3 extends over 16 amino acids. CDR1 LGHNA and CDR2 YSLEER come from the germline V gene. V gave up 0 bases and J gave up 0 bases, with 10 bases separating them. The CDR3 loop is CASSQDGGGSTDTQYF. CDR3 nucleotides: TGCGCCAGCAGCCAAGATGGTGGCGGGAGCACAGATACGCAGTATTTT.

The rearrangement links TRBV5-1 to TRBJ2-2, with TRBD2 identical over 13 bases. Germline V gives CDR1 SGHRS, CDR2 YFSETQ. This CDR3 is built from 16 residues. Germline trimming cut 4 bases from V and 5 bases from J; bases unmatched to any gene: 5. The CDR3 reads CASSVGLAGITGELFF. DNA of the CDR3: TGCGCCAGCAGCGTGGGACTAGCGGGGATTACCGGGGAGCTGTTTTTT.

The chain has TRBV4-1 and TRBJ2-3; the match to TRBD2 covers 16 bases. The CDR3 sequence is 19 residues long. Germline V lookup: CDR1 MGHRA, CDR2 YSYEKL. V dropped 0 bases and J dropped 7; count of bases not matched to a gene: 10. The CDR3 nucleotides are TGCGCCAGCAGCCAAGAAAAGGGACTAGCGGGAGGGCCGGCGAATACGCAGTATTTT. It encodes CASSQEKGLAGGPANTQYF.

This chain joins TRBV7-9 and TRBJ1-1; 12 positions match TRBD1. Germline trimming cut 2 bases from V and 8 bases from J; bases unmatched to any gene: 6. Germline assignment: CDR1 SEHNR and CDR2 FQNEAQ (reference sequence). This CDR3 contains 15 residues. CDR3 in DNA: TGTGCCAGCAGCTTATTCACGGGACAGGGGGCCGAAGCTTTCTTT. It codes for CASSLFTGQGAEAFF. The variable domain in full, completed from reference TRBV7-9 and TRBJ1-1, reads DTGVSQNPRHKITKRGQNVTFRCDPISEHNRLYWYRQTLGQGPEFLTYFQNEAQLEKSRLLSDRFSAERPKGSFSTLEIQRTEQGDSAMYLCASSLFTGQGAEAFFGQGTRLTVV.

Written as DNA, the CDR3 is TGTGCCAGCAGGGGCGGGACTTCCTACGAGCAGTACTTC. Its protein is CASRGGTSYEQYF. V is TRBV2 and J is TRBJ2-7; tentative D call: TRBD2 (6 bases). Germline CDR1 and CDR2: SNHLY and FYNNEI. The CDR3 runs to 13 residues. The V end was cut by 6 bases, the J end by 1 base, with 10 bases between.

This clone was observed a handful of times. The rearrangement uses TRBV4-3 and TRBJ2-3; TRBD2 might be the D (5 bases). Looked up from germline, CDR1 is LGHNA and CDR2 is YSLEER. This CDR3 is built from 16 residues. Trimming took 3 bases from V and 6 from J, leaving 19 bases between them. The CDR3 sequence: CASSQDPAGALDTQYF. CDR3 coding DNA: TGCGCCAGCAGCCAGGACCCGGCGGGCGCTTTGGATACGCAGTATTTT.

The CDR3 DNA is TGTGCCAGCAGTTTATCCGGCCAGGGGGCACAAGAGACCCAGTACTTC. Its translation: CASSLSGQGAQETQYF. The V call is TRBV27, the J call TRBJ2-5; 8 bases agree with TRBD1. The CDR3 length is 16 residues. Germline values: CDR1 MNHEY, CDR2 SMNVEV (reference sequence). Trimming took 0 bases from V and 2 from J; bases not matched to a gene: 5.

V is TRBV29-1 and J is TRBJ2-6, with 9 bases lining up with TRBD1. Germline V lookup: CDR1 SQVTM, CDR2 ANQGSEA. V shed 4 bases, J shed 8 bases, and the junction held 15 bases outside the gene matches. The CDR3 sequence is 17 residues long. In DNA form, the CDR3 reads TGCAGCGTTGCCGTAGAGGACAGGGGCCCTAGGTCCAACGTCCTGACTTTC. Encoded protein: CSVAVEDRGPRSNVLTF.

This chain uses TRBV9 with TRBJ2-5; TRBD2 agrees at 16 bases. V lost 2 bases to trimming and J lost 4 bases; unmatched junction nucleotides: 2. Germline V gene lookup returns CDR1 SGDLS and CDR2 YYNGEE. The CDR3 runs to 16 residues. CDR3 coding DNA: TGTGCCAGCAGCGTTGGGACTAGCGGGAGGGCAGAGACCCAGTACTTC. Translated, it gives CASSVGTSGRAETQYF.